Presented here are 18 T cell receptor beta chains from one specimen sequenced in a study of T cell responses to AZD1222 COVID-19 vaccine. The assay was immunoSEQ multiplex PCR, and TCRdb's table has in-frame clones only and misses some. The sample lists about 150,000 clones; about 87% were seen once. This material consisted of peripheral blood, taken on day 0 of AZD1222 vaccination. The receptors originated from an adult in good health.

The chain carries TRBV29-1 and TRBJ1-2; TRBD1 agrees at 8 bases. The germline CDR1 and CDR2 sequences are SQVTM and ANQGSEA. CDR3 size: 12 residues. With V trimmed by 7 bases and J by 7 bases, 8 bases remained unmatched. The CDR3 nucleotides read TGCAGCGGGGGAGACAGGGGCGGTGGCTACACCTTC. Its translation is CSGGDRGGGYTF.

The chain couples TRBV5-5 to TRBJ1-1, with 9 bases fitting TRBD1. The CDR3 runs 15 residues. V trimming: 3 bases; J trimming: 3 bases; junction bases outside the gene matches: 6. The germline V gene encodes CDR1 SGHKS and CDR2 YYEKEE (reference sequence). The CDR3 region is CASSSGQGRYTEAFF. As DNA, the CDR3 is TGTGCCAGCAGCTCCGGACAGGGGCGGTACACTGAAGCTTTCTTT. Together with reference TRBV5-5 and TRBJ1-1, the CDR3 gives the full variable domain: DAGVTQSPTHLIKTRGQQVTLRCSPISGHKSVSWYQQVLGQGPQFIFQYYEKEERGRGNFPDRFSARQFPNYSSELNVNALLLGDSALYLCASSSGQGRYTEAFFGQGTRLTVV.

The genes are TRBV5-1 and TRBJ1-1, with D possibly being TRBD1 (5 bases). Per the germline V gene, CDR1 is SGHRS and CDR2 is YFSETQ. The ends were cut back, 4 bases at V and 0 bases at J, with 10 bases in the middle. This CDR3 is built from 14 residues. The CDR3 reads CASSADTMNTEAFF. CDR3 in DNA: TGCGCCAGCAGCGCGGACACCATGAACACTGAAGCTTTCTTT. Complete variable domain (other parts from reference TRBV5-1 and TRBJ1-1): KAGVTQTPRYLIKTRGQQVTLSCSPISGHRSVSWYQQTPGQGLQFLFEYFSETQRNKGNFPGRFSGRQFSNSRSEMNVSTLELGDSALYLCASSADTMNTEAFFGQGTRLTVV.

Of note for this clone: The junction departs from the called germline gene at one end, perhaps through a read error. The chain carries TRBV2 and TRBJ1-5; D possibly corresponds to TRBD1 (6 bases). The CDR3 is 15 residues long. Per the germline V gene, CDR1 is SNHLY and CDR2 is FYNNEI. CDR3 in DNA: TGTGCCAGCAGTGAGGCTGCGGCAGGGGATCAGTCCCAGCATTTT. Protein: CASSEAAAGDQSQHF.

The chain carries TRBV2 and TRBJ2-7; 10 bases align to TRBD1. This CDR3 spans 13 amino acids. V lost 4 bases to trimming and J lost 6 bases; unmatched junction nucleotides: 3. Germline values: CDR1 SNHLY, CDR2 FYNNEI. The CDR3: CASSGRTGGEQYF. The CDR3 bases are TGTGCCAGCAGTGGAAGGACAGGGGGCGAGCAGTACTTC.

V gene TRBV5-6 combines with J gene TRBJ2-7; 8 bases fit TRBD1. This CDR3 is built from 14 residues. Trimming at V came to 2 bases and at J to 6 bases, leaving 7 bases not matched to a gene. Per germline, CDR1 SGHDT and CDR2 YYEEEE. The CDR3 bases are TGTGCCAGCAGCTTTTTGACAGGGGCCCCCGAGCAGTACTTC. It translates to CASSFLTGAPEQYF.

Only one count was recorded for this clone. The chain joins TRBV2 to TRBJ2-7, with a tentative D call TRBD2 (6 bases). The CDR3 is made up of 11 amino acids. Germline assignment: CDR1 SNHLY and CDR2 FYNNEI. V was pared by 6 bases and J by 11 bases, with 14 bases between. As DNA, the CDR3 is TGTGCCAGCAGATTGTCCTCGGGGGAGTACTTC. It codes for CASRLSSGEYF.

The chain recombines TRBV3-1 (or the pseudogene TRBV3-2) with TRBJ2-5; D not resolved. The V end lost 5 bases, the J end lost 5 bases, and 15 bases lay between the germline ends. Looked up from germline, CDR1 is LGHDT and CDR2 is YNNKEL (reference sequence). The CDR3 totals 14 residues. The CDR3 here is CASSEPTLSETQYF. In DNA form, the CDR3 reads TGTGCCAGCAGCGAGCCGACCCTATCGGAGACCCAGTACTTC.

The sample holds one count of this clone. The V gene is TRBV2, the J gene TRBJ1-5; 7 bases map to TRBD1. This CDR3 spans 14 amino acids. Germline V gene data show CDR1 as SNHLY and CDR2 as FYNNEI. The V segment lost 8 bases and the J segment 6 bases; nucleotides outside the gene matches: 10. The CDR3 sequence: CASGVGQVGQPQHF. In DNA form, the CDR3 reads TGTGCCAGCGGTGTAGGACAGGTCGGTCAGCCCCAGCATTTT.

This chain connects TRBV21-1 to TRBJ1-3; TRBD1 is the table's D call, not checked against the DNA. TRBV21-1 is tagged as a pseudogene. This CDR3 region has 15 residues. The CDR3 region has the DNA TGTGCCAGCAGCCCTCCCCAGGGCTCTGGAAACACCATATATTTT. Translation: CASSPPQGSGNTIYF.

The CDR3 sequence is CASSATQGANNSPLHF. The CDR3 bases are TGTGCCAGCAGCGCGACTCAGGGGGCCAATAATTCACCCCTCCACTTT. This chain connects TRBV9 to TRBJ1-6; 8 nucleotides match TRBD1. The trim removed 3 bases at V and 5 bases at J, leaving 7 bases unmatched. The CDR3 runs to 16 residues. CDR1 is SGDLS, CDR2 YYNGEE, per germline.

This clone was counted once. The rearrangement links TRBV6-5 to TRBJ2-5; TRBD2 is a possible D gene (6 bases). Germline V gene lookup returns CDR1 MNHEY and CDR2 SVGAGI. Trimming removed 0 bases at V and 4 bases at J, with 9 bases between. The CDR3 has 14 residues. CDR3 in amino acids: CASSYSGGLETQYF. For the CDR3, the DNA is TGTGCCAGCAGTTACTCAGGAGGGTTAGAGACCCAGTACTTC.

This clone appeared a single time. The chain joins TRBV6-6 to TRBJ2-7; possible D gene TRBD1, 5 bases. The CDR3 extends over 14 amino acids. The germline CDR1 and CDR2 sequences are MNHNY and SVGAGI (reference sequence). The V end was cut by 4 bases, the J end by 6 bases, with 16 bases between. The CDR3 DNA reads TGTGCCAGCAGTTTAGAAGGGGTAGTAGGCGAGCAGTACTTC. Translation gives CASSLEGVVGEQYF.

The rearrangement links TRBV2 to TRBJ2-3; D perhaps matches TRBD1 (6 bases). Germline V gene sequence: CDR1 SNHLY, CDR2 FYNNEI. This CDR3 contains 14 residues. V was clipped by 3 bases and J by 5 bases, with 12 bases between them. The CDR3 DNA reads as TGTGCCAGCAGTGAGGGCAGGGGAAGAGATACGCAGTATTTT. Encoded protein: CASSEGRGRDTQYF.

This clone was detected a few times. The V call is TRBV4-2, the J call TRBJ1-4; D is perhaps TRBD1 (5 bases). Looked up from germline, CDR1 is LGHNA and CDR2 is YNFKEQ. The CDR3 is 14 residues long. V was cut by 3 bases and J by 10 bases, with 15 bases left in between. The CDR3 region is CASSQDYQGGKLFF. The CDR3 nucleotides read TGTGCCAGCAGCCAGGACTACCAGGGTGGAAAACTGTTTTTT.

This clone appeared once. The chain has TRBV11-2 and TRBJ1-2; the D gene is possibly TRBD1 (6 bases). V gave up 1 base and J gave up 7 bases, with 10 bases separating them. The CDR3 covers 13 residues. Germline-derived CDR1 and CDR2 are SGHAT and FQNNGV. The DNA for the CDR3 is TGTGCCAGCAGCTTAGGACAGGTACTTGGCTACACCTTC. Translated, it gives CASSLGQVLGYTF.

The genes are TRBV20-1 and TRBJ2-1; tentative D call: TRBD1 (6 bases). V lost 6 bases to trimming and J lost 13 bases, with 13 bases between them. The CDR3 is 10 amino acids. In germline, CDR1 is DFQATT, CDR2 SNEGSKA (reference sequence). CDR3 in amino acids: CSAFDRFQFF. The CDR3 DNA follows: TGCAGTGCGTTCGACAGGTTTCAGTTCTTC.

The chain couples TRBV20-1 to TRBJ2-6; D call uncertain. Germline loops: CDR1 DFQATT, CDR2 SNEGSKA (reference sequence). The CDR3 is 11 amino acids. CDR3 nucleotides: TGCAGCGGGCATGGGGCCAACGTCCTGACTTTC. It specifies CSGHGANVLTF.